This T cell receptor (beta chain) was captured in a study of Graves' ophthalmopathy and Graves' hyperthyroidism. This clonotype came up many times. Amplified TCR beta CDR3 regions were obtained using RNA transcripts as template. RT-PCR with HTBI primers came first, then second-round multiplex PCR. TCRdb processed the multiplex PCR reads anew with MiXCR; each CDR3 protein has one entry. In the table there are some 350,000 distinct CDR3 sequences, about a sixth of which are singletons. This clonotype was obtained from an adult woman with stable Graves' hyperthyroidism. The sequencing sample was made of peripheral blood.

As DNA, the CDR3 is TGTGCCAGCAGTGAAGGGCGGGGGAGGTCTGACGAGCAGTACTTC. Its protein is CASSEGRGRSDEQYF. The chain uses TRBV25-1 and TRBJ2-7; TRBD2 aligns across 7 bases. V trimming: 2 bases; J trimming: 5 bases; junction bases outside the gene matches: 9. The CDR3 extends over 15 amino acids. The V gene's germline CDR1 is MGHDK and CDR2 SYGVNS.